The 21 T cell receptor beta chains below were found in one sample sequenced in a study of shared clonotypes between healthy human individuals. The table came from immunoSEQ multiplex PCR; TCRdb's copy has only in-frame clones and leaves some out. The table includes millions of clones, more than 85% detected once. Cells designated naive CD8 were CD45RO-negative and were positively selected for CCR7, with terminally differentiated effector memory CD45RA+ cells excluded. Sequenced material: naive CD8+ T cells from PBMCs. The receptors originated from a man between 18 and 29 years old in good health. Some clones in this sample may be carry-over from other donors' samples.

V gene TRBV2 combines with J gene TRBJ2-7; 7 bases are a match to TRBD1. The V gene's germline CDR1 is SNHLY and CDR2 FYNNEI. The CDR3 totals 15 residues. The J segment lost 3 bases and the V segment lost 6 bases, leaving 11 bases of the junction unmatched. CDR3 sequence: CASSRIPGQRYEQYF. For the CDR3, the DNA is TGTGCCAGCAGCAGGATCCCGGGACAGCGCTACGAGCAGTACTTC.

The chain carries TRBV19 and TRBJ2-7; 11 nucleotides match TRBD2. From germline, CDR1 is LNHDA and CDR2 SQIVND (reference sequence). With 5 bases clipped from V and 3 bases from J, the junction kept 6 bases outside the gene matches. This CDR3 contains 15 residues. The DNA for the CDR3 is TGTGCCAGTAGTCCGGGACTAGCGGCTTTCTACGAGCAGTACTTC. Its protein is CASSPGLAAFYEQYF.

The rearrangement joins TRBV5-6 to TRBJ1-2; 10 bases are a match to TRBD1. This CDR3 contains 13 residues. Germline V gives CDR1 SGHDT, CDR2 YYEEEE. V lost 4 bases and J lost 7; bases outside the gene matches: 4. CDR3: CASSPDRGPGYTF. The CDR3 bases are TGTGCCAGCAGCCCTGACAGGGGGCCTGGCTACACCTTC.

The chain carries TRBV9 and TRBJ1-1; D gene unclear. Trimming shortened V by 3 bases and J by 1 base, and 16 bases separated the two germline ends. The CDR3 extends over 16 amino acids. CDR1 is SGDLS and CDR2 is YYNGEE in the germline V gene. The CDR3 here is CASSGISTWGNTEAFF. CDR3 sequence (DNA): TGTGCCAGCAGCGGAATCTCAACCTGGGGGAACACTGAAGCTTTCTTT.

This chain joins TRBV28 and TRBJ2-1, with 10 nucleotides matching TRBD2. V lost 4 bases, J lost 1 base, and 13 bases stayed unmatched. The length of the CDR3 is 19 residues. Germline V lookup: CDR1 MDHEN, CDR2 SYDVKM. Here the CDR3 reads CASSSGLAELPGSYNEQFF. As DNA, the CDR3 is TGTGCCAGCAGTTCCGGACTAGCGGAATTACCTGGTTCCTACAATGAGCAGTTCTTC.

The chain couples TRBV7-3 to TRBJ2-1; the match to TRBD2 covers 14 bases. The CDR3 covers 15 residues. V dropped 5 bases and J dropped 9; count of bases not matched to a gene: 6. Germline V CDR1 and CDR2: SGHTA, FQGTGA. CDR3 bases: TGTGCCAGCAGCGGGGGACTAGCGGGAGTTAGTGAGCAGTTCTTC. Protein: CASSGGLAGVSEQFF.

This clone was observed once. The V call is TRBV27, the J call TRBJ2-4, with TRBD2 matching 10 bases. The CDR3 is 17 residues long. Germline V gives CDR1 MNHEY, CDR2 SMNVEV (reference sequence). Trimming removed 3 bases from V and 3 bases from J; junction bases left unmatched: 8. The chain's CDR3 is CASSFGLAGEGKNIQYF. In DNA, the CDR3 is TGTGCCAGCAGTTTTGGGCTAGCGGGAGAGGGCAAAAACATTCAGTACTTC.

V and J are TRBV6-5 and TRBJ2-1; maybe TRBD2 (5 bases). V lost 7 bases, J lost 8 bases, and 9 bases lay in between. Germline CDR1 reads MNHEY; CDR2 reads SVGAGI. The CDR3 runs 11 residues. The CDR3 here is CASTGFHEQFF. CDR3 nucleotide sequence: TGTGCCAGCACGGGGTTTCATGAGCAGTTCTTC.

J is TRBJ2-1 and V is TRBV28, with 10 nucleotides matching TRBD2. Germline CDR1 and CDR2: MDHEN and SYDVKM. J lost 4 bases, V lost 6 bases, and 6 bases had no gene match. This CDR3 is 15 amino acids long. CDR3 loop: CASRIAGGGYNEQFF. CDR3 nucleotide sequence: TGTGCCAGCAGGATAGCGGGAGGAGGATACAATGAGCAGTTCTTC. Full variable domain (missing parts from reference TRBV28 and TRBJ2-1): DVKVTQSSRYLVKRTGEKVFLECVQDMDHENMFWYRQDPGLGLRLIYFSYDVKMKEKGDIPEGYSVSREKKERFSLILESASTNQTSMYLCASRIAGGGYNEQFFGPGTRLTVL.

This chain joins TRBV4-1 and TRBJ1-1; D not certain. The V gene lost 0 bases and the J gene lost 0 bases, with 8 bases spanning the gap. Germline loops: CDR1 MGHRA, CDR2 YSYEKL. The CDR3 spans 15 residues. The CDR3 sequence is CASSQEPYMNTEAFF. As DNA, the CDR3 is TGCGCCAGCAGCCAAGAGCCATACATGAACACTGAAGCTTTCTTT.

The rearrangement uses TRBV28 and TRBJ2-1; 8 bases map to TRBD1. After removal of 4 bases from V and 0 bases from J, the junction contained 11 bases not matched to a gene. The CDR3 consists of 18 residues. Per the germline V gene, CDR1 is MDHEN and CDR2 is SYDVKM. The CDR3 protein is CASSSGTGLQSSYNEQFF. In DNA, the CDR3 is TGTGCCAGCAGTTCAGGGACAGGTTTACAAAGCTCCTACAATGAGCAGTTCTTC.

The chain recombines TRBV4-1 with TRBJ1-4; possibly TRBD1 for D (6 bases). Trimming removed 0 bases from V and 1 base from J, with 18 bases in between. CDR3 length equals 19 residues. In germline, CDR1 is MGHRA, CDR2 YSYEKL. The CDR3 spells CASSQDLYRERRTNEKLFF. The CDR3 DNA is TGCGCCAGCAGCCAAGATCTTTACAGGGAGAGGAGAACTAATGAAAAACTGTTTTTT.

The V call is TRBV7-9, the J call TRBJ2-3; D is unclear. The CDR3 is 13 amino acids. Germline-derived CDR1 and CDR2 are SEHNR and FQNEAQ (reference sequence). V lost 4 bases, J lost 6 bases, and 11 bases lay in between. The CDR3 protein is CASSSPQVDTQYF. CDR3 bases: TGTGCCAGCAGCTCCCCCCAAGTGGATACGCAGTATTTT.

The CDR3 here is CASSLEKRGDEQYF. Written as DNA, the CDR3 is TGTGCCAGCAGTTTGGAGAAAAGGGGGGACGAGCAGTACTTC. The rearrangement joins TRBV28 to TRBJ2-7; perhaps D is TRBD1 or TRBD2 (6 bases each). This CDR3 region has 14 residues. Germline assignment: CDR1 MDHEN and CDR2 SYDVKM. Trimming cost V 3 bases and J 5 bases, with 14 bases left between them.

CDR3 nucleotides: TGTGCCAGCGACGAAGGACAGGGGGCAACTGAAGCTTTCTTT. The encoded protein is CASDEGQGATEAFF. The chain carries TRBV6-1 and TRBJ1-1; TRBD1 agrees at 11 bases. Germline CDR1 is MNHNS and CDR2 is SASEGT. This CDR3 region has 14 residues. V lost 8 bases to trimming and J lost 5 bases; unmatched junction nucleotides: 7.

The gene calls are TRBV25-1 and TRBJ2-5; D is unresolved. Germline V gene sequence: CDR1 MGHDK, CDR2 SYGVNS. V was pared by 1 base and J by 3 bases, with 3 bases between. The CDR3 is 12 residues long. The CDR3 DNA reads TGTGCCAGCAGTGAATCGGAAGAGACCCAGTACTTC. Translating gives CASSESEETQYF.

The chain is built from TRBV29-1 and TRBJ2-7, with a tentative D call TRBD2 (6 bases). There are 15 residues in the CDR3. Germline V lookup: CDR1 SQVTM, CDR2 ANQGSEA. Between the trimmed V and J ends, which lost 6 bases and 0 bases, there was a span of 18 bases. The CDR3 loop is CSVTDVGRSSYEQYF. CDR3 coding DNA: TGCAGCGTCACCGACGTCGGGAGAAGCTCCTACGAGCAGTACTTC.

The J gene is TRBJ1-1, the V gene TRBV5-4, with D perhaps TRBD1 (6 bases). CDR1 and CDR2 from the germline V gene are SGHNT and YYREEE (reference sequence). V was clipped by 3 bases and J by 1 base, with 13 bases between them. The CDR3 has 15 residues. In DNA form, the CDR3 reads TGTGCCAGCAGCTCACGAACAGGGTCGAACACTGAAGCTTTCTTT. Translating gives CASSSRTGSNTEAFF.

The chain employs TRBV6-4 and TRBJ2-3, with a tentative D call TRBD1 (5 bases). Trimming stripped 0 bases from V and 1 base from J, with 11 bases between. The CDR3 is 16 amino acids. The germline V gene encodes CDR1 MRHNA and CDR2 SNTAGT. The CDR3 loop is CASSDSRVGGTDTQYF. The CDR3 region has the DNA TGTGCCAGCAGTGACTCCCGGGTAGGGGGCACAGATACGCAGTATTTT.

With respect to this clone: The identical CDR3 is also encoded by other nucleotide sequences in the sample. This chain connects TRBV5-1 to TRBJ2-7; D is possibly TRBD2 (6 bases). Per the germline V gene, CDR1 is SGHRS and CDR2 is YFSETQ. Trimming removed 0 bases from V and 2 bases from J, with 9 bases in between. This CDR3 is 14 amino acids long. CDR3: CASSLVGGTYEQYF. In nucleotides, the CDR3 is TGCGCCAGCAGCTTGGTTGGGGGGACCTACGAGCAGTACTTC.

The gene calls are TRBV7-9 and TRBJ2-1; tentative D call: TRBD2 (5 bases). V gave up 1 base and J gave up 0 bases, with 16 bases separating them. The CDR3 extends over 18 amino acids. The V gene's germline CDR1 is SEHNR and CDR2 FQNEAQ (reference sequence). CDR3 DNA: TGTGCCAGCAGCTTAGAGAAATTTAGCGCGAGCTCCTACAATGAGCAGTTCTTC. Translated, it gives CASSLEKFSASSYNEQFF.